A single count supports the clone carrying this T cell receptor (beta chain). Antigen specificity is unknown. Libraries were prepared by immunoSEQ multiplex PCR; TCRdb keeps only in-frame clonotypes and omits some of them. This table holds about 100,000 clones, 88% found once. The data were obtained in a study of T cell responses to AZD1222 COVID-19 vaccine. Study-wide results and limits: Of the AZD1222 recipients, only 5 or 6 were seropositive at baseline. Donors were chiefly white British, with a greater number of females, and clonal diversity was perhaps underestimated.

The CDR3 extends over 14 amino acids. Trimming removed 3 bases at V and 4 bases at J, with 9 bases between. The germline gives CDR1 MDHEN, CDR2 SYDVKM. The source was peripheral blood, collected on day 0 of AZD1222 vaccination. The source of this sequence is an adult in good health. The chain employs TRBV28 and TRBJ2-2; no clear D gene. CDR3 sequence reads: CASSFIAATGELFF. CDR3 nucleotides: TGTGCCAGCAGTTTCATCGCTGCCACCGGGGAGCTGTTTTTT.